A single sample is the source of the 20 T cell receptor beta chains below, sequenced in a study of response to subunit inactivated influenza vaccine. TCRdb reprocessed the RT-PCR reads with MiXCR, giving one entry per CDR3 protein. Among about half a million distinct CDR3 sequences listed, about 10% were seen once. The sample in question was PBMCs from blood, obtained around seven weeks after vaccination. The source is a man aged 45-65 years who received an inactivated influenza vaccine.

This clonotype was observed a handful of times. The J gene is TRBJ2-2, the V gene TRBV12-3 or TRBV12-4; no definite D call. The CDR3 extends over 13 amino acids. Trimming shortened V by 7 bases and J by 4 bases, and 10 bases separated the two germline ends. The chain's CDR3 is CASTSNPTGELFF. CDR3 coding DNA: TGTGCCAGCACCTCTAACCCCACCGGGGAGCTGTTTTTT.

Ten or more counts support this clonotype. The chain is built from TRBV25-1 and TRBJ2-7; 10 positions agree with TRBD2. Germline values: CDR1 MGHDK, CDR2 SYGVNS. The CDR3 runs to 13 residues. V shed 6 bases, J shed 1 base, and the junction held 0 bases outside the gene matches. The CDR3 protein is CASRLAGSYEQYF. DNA of the CDR3: TGTGCCAGCAGACTAGCGGGGTCCTACGAGCAGTACTTC.

This clonotype has just a few counts. The V and J genes are TRBV24-1 and TRBJ2-2; 7 nucleotides agree with TRBD2. Germline assignment: CDR1 KGHDR and CDR2 SFDVKD. The trim removed 0 bases at V and 1 base at J, leaving 1 base unmatched. This CDR3 is built from 16 residues. CDR3 coding DNA: TGTGCCACCAGTGATTTGTCTAGCGGGAACACCGGGGAGCTGTTTTTT. It specifies CATSDLSSGNTGELFF.

The gene calls are TRBV5-1 and TRBJ1-5; D not resolved. Trimming stripped 4 bases from V and 0 bases from J, with 14 bases between. The CDR3 has 16 residues. CDR1 is SGHRS and CDR2 is YFSETQ in the germline V gene. CDR3 region: CASSPVGGYSNQPQHF. CDR3 DNA: TGCGCCAGCAGCCCCGTCGGCGGATATAGCAATCAGCCCCAGCATTTT.

This clonotype has only a few counts. This chain links TRBV12-3 or TRBV12-4 with TRBJ1-1; D not resolved. V was trimmed by 2 bases and J by 0 bases, leaving 16 bases between them. This CDR3 comprises 17 residues. In nucleotides, the CDR3 is TGTGCCAGCAGTTTACACAGTATATGGTTCATGAACACTGAAGCTTTCTTT. Its translation is CASSLHSIWFMNTEAFF.

This clonotype was detected a few times. The chain recombines TRBV6-2 or TRBV6-3 with TRBJ2-7; TRBD1 matches at 9 bases. The CDR3 consists of 15 residues. Trimming at V came to 2 bases and at J to 3 bases, leaving 5 bases not matched to a gene. Germline CDR1 reads MNHEY; CDR2 reads SVGEGT. CDR3 in amino acids: CASSYEGQGRYEQYF. The CDR3 DNA sequence: TGTGCCAGCAGTTACGAGGGACAGGGACGCTACGAGCAGTACTTC.

Many counts were recorded for this clonotype. This chain connects TRBV12-3 or TRBV12-4 to TRBJ1-5, with a weak D call TRBD1 (6 bases). CDR3 size: 14 residues. The V gene lost 4 bases and the J gene lost 1 base, with 8 bases spanning the gap. DNA of the CDR3: TGTGCCAGCAGTTACGGACAGAGCAATCAGCCCCAGCATTTT. Amino acid sequence: CASSYGQSNQPQHF.

As regards this clonotype: The junction and the germline gene differ at one end; a read error may be behind it. The chain has TRBV12-3 or TRBV12-4 and TRBJ2-5; D uncertain. The CDR3 is 14 amino acids. The CDR3: CASSLVPNQETRYF. The CDR3 region has the DNA TGTGCCAGCAGTTTAGTTCCGAATCAAGAGACCCGGTACTTC.

This clonotype was picked up many times. This chain links TRBV7-9 with TRBJ1-1, with D perhaps matching TRBD1 (5 bases). This CDR3 contains 16 residues. The V end lost 6 bases, the J end lost 0 bases, and 17 bases lay between the germline ends. Looked up from germline, CDR1 is SEHNR and CDR2 is FQNEAQ (reference sequence). CDR3 bases: TGTGCCAGCAGGAAAAGCGGGACGAACATGAACACTGAAGCTTTCTTT. This codes for CASRKSGTNMNTEAFF.

This clonotype was seen a handful of times. This sequence joins TRBV20-1 and TRBJ2-5, with D possibly matching TRBD2 (7 bases). Germline CDR1 is DFQATT and CDR2 is SNEGSKA (reference sequence). Trimming removed 4 bases from V and 4 bases from J, with 16 bases in between. The CDR3 covers 14 residues. CDR3 coding DNA: TGCAGTGCTATCGGGGCAGGGGAGGGAGAGACCCAGTACTTC. Its protein product is CSAIGAGEGETQYF.

This clonotype was seen a few times. The CDR3 is CASSIPGQGHQETQYF. DNA of the CDR3: TGTGCCAGCAGCATTCCGGGACAGGGGCACCAAGAGACCCAGTACTTC. V usage is TRBV7-6 and J usage is TRBJ2-5, with 10 bases fitting TRBD1. The V gene's germline CDR1 is SGHVS and CDR2 FNYEAQ. This CDR3 is 16 amino acids long. With 5 bases clipped from V and 0 bases from J, the junction kept 6 bases outside the gene matches.

This clonotype occurred a few times. V gene TRBV13 combines with J gene TRBJ2-3; unclear D gene. V was clipped by 1 base and J by 0 bases, with 8 bases between them. Germline loops: CDR1 PRHDT, CDR2 FYEKMQ (reference sequence). The CDR3 has 15 residues. CDR3 sequence reads: CASSLDRKSTDTQYF. The CDR3 DNA sequence: TGTGCCAGCAGCTTAGACAGAAAAAGCACAGATACGCAGTATTTT.

The chain is built from TRBV11-2 and TRBJ2-7, with TRBD1 identical over 12 bases. Trimming took 6 bases from V and 5 from J; bases not matched to a gene: 8. This CDR3 is 15 amino acids long. Germline V gives CDR1 SGHAT, CDR2 FQNNGV. This chain's CDR3 is CASRPLGQGANEQYF. The CDR3 DNA reads TGTGCCAGCAGACCTCTGGGACAGGGGGCGAACGAGCAGTACTTC.

This clonotype was detected only a few times. The chain couples TRBV4-3 to TRBJ2-3; weak D call: TRBD1 (5 bases). The CDR3 is 16 amino acids. Trimming left V 0 bases short and J 3 bases short, with 13 bases between. The germline CDR1 and CDR2 sequences are LGHNA and YSLEER. The CDR3 sequence: CASSQDGRGTTDTQYF. The CDR3 bases are TGCGCCAGCAGCCAAGATGGAAGGGGAACAACAGATACGCAGTATTTT.

This clonotype was seen just once. One end of the junction fails to match germline, which may point to a read error. This chain uses TRBV11-2 with TRBJ2-1; 10 bases are shared with TRBD2. The CDR3 runs 15 residues. The germline V gene encodes CDR1 SGHAT and CDR2 FQNNGV. The CDR3, as DNA: TGTGCCAGCAGAATGACTAGCGGGTTCTACAATGAGCGGTTCTTC. Protein sequence: CASRMTSGFYNERFF.

V and J are TRBV5-1 and TRBJ2-2; a weak D match, TRBD2 (6 bases). CDR1 is SGHRS, CDR2 YFSETQ, per germline. V lost 0 bases to trimming and J lost 4 bases, with 10 bases between them. The CDR3 contains 15 residues. The CDR3 sequence: CASSLEGLSTGELFF. The CDR3 DNA sequence: TGCGCCAGCAGCTTGGAGGGACTTAGCACCGGGGAGCTGTTTTTT.

This clonotype has just a few counts. The CDR3 region has the DNA TGCGCCAGCAGCCTGTCGCCTTCTTCGGGCACAGATACGCAGTATTTT. Protein: CASSLSPSSGTDTQYF. The gene calls are TRBV5-1 and TRBJ2-3; D is unresolved. This CDR3 has 16 amino acids. Germline CDR1 SGHRS, CDR2 YFSETQ. V was trimmed by 4 bases and J by 1 base, leaving 16 bases between them.

The sample holds many counts of this clonotype. The chain combines TRBV7-8 with TRBJ2-7, with 9 bases lining up with TRBD1. The V and J ends lost 2 bases and 2 bases, in that order; junction bases with no gene match: 4. CDR3 length equals 15 residues. The V gene's germline CDR1 is SGHVS and CDR2 FQNEAQ. CDR3 sequence: CASSLSGQGAYEQYF. The CDR3 coding sequence is TGTGCCAGCAGCTTATCGGGACAGGGAGCCTACGAGCAGTACTTC.

The genes are TRBV5-1 and TRBJ2-7; 12 bases fit TRBD1. The junction had 9 bases not matched to a gene; V was cut back by 4 bases and J by 1 base. The CDR3 is made up of 17 amino acids. Germline-derived CDR1 and CDR2 are SGHRS and YFSETQ. The CDR3 protein is CASSRGTGGVASYEQYF. The CDR3 coding sequence is TGCGCCAGCAGCCGAGGGACAGGGGGCGTGGCGTCCTACGAGCAGTACTTC.

V and J are TRBV4-2 and TRBJ2-3; 10 bases agree with TRBD2. Trimming cost V 3 bases and J 2 bases; bases outside gene matches: 14. The CDR3 contains 19 residues. Germline V gives CDR1 LGHNA, CDR2 YNFKEQ. CDR3 DNA sequence: TGTGCCAGCAGCCAGTTCGGCCAGCGGGAGGGCCGTGACACAGATACGCAGTATTTT. Residues: CASSQFGQREGRDTDTQYF.